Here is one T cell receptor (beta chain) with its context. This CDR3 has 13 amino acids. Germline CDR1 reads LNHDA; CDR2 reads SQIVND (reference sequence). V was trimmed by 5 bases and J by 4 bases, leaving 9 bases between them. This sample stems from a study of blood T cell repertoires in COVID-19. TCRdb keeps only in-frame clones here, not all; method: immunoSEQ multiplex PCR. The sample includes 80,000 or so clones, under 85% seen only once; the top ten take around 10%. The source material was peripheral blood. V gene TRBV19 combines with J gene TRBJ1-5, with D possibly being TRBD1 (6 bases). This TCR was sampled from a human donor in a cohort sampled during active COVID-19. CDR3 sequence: CASSYRENQPQHF. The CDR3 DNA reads TGTGCCAGTAGTTACAGGGAAAATCAGCCCCAGCATTTT. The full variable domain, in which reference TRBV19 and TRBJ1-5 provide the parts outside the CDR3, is DGGITQSPKYLFRKEGQNVTLSCEQNLNHDAMYWYRQDPGQGLRLIYYSQIVNDFQKGDIAEGYSVSREKKESFPLTVTSAQKNPTAFYLCASSYRENQPQHFGDGTRLSIL.